This T cell receptor beta chain was recovered during a study of brain T cells in children with intractable seizures. Study-level points and caveats: HCMV serostatus was not known, and viral specificity came from CDR3 similarity only.

Germline V gene data show CDR1 as SGHDN and CDR2 as FVKESK. The CDR3 consists of 15 residues. V shed 4 bases and J shed 0 bases, with 10 bases lying between them. Comments on this clone: Antigen unknown.

This sample's time point: blood from clinic visit 5 months post-surgery; TSC patient then seizure free. Pre-surgery treatment included at least one anti-epileptic drug. Method: immunoSEQ multiplex PCR; TCRdb's copy keeps in-frame clones and lacks some. The sample records 340,000 or so clones, over 85% being singletons. The sample in question was peripheral blood, obtained more than 4 months after surgery. The gene calls are TRBV14 and TRBJ2-1, with D possibly TRBD1 on 5 matching bases. The clonotype was recovered from a boy under two years old with tuberous sclerosis and intractable seizures. The CDR3 here is CASSPDISSYNEQFF. DNA of the CDR3: TGTGCCAGCAGCCCGGACATCAGCTCCTACAATGAGCAGTTCTTC.